This T cell receptor (beta chain) was observed in a study of cytomegalovirus exposure and HLA in healthy donors. Whole-study results and caveats: Excluded were some V segments that proved indistinguishable, including TRBV6-2 and TRBV6-3.

Trimming removed 5 bases from V and 1 base from J, with 10 bases in between. The CDR3 contains 14 residues. Germline V gives CDR1 LNHDA, CDR2 SQIVND (reference sequence). The primer mix had 60 Vbeta and 13 Jbeta primers. The method was immunoSEQ multiplex PCR; TCRdb's version includes in-frame clones alone and lacks a portion of them. The sample has about 130,000 clones, approximately 82% seen once; the top ten hold around 20%. Donors likely had unrecorded immune exposures despite being nominally healthy when sampled. This clone appeared a few times. What it recognizes is unknown. V gene TRBV19 combines with J gene TRBJ2-3; TRBD1 might be the D (5 bases). This clonotype originated in a young man in good health and CMV-seropositive. The specimen sequenced was PBMCs. CDR3: CASSSGLGTDTQYF. Written as DNA, the CDR3 is TGTGCCAGTAGTTCAGGGTTGGGCACAGATACGCAGTATTTT.